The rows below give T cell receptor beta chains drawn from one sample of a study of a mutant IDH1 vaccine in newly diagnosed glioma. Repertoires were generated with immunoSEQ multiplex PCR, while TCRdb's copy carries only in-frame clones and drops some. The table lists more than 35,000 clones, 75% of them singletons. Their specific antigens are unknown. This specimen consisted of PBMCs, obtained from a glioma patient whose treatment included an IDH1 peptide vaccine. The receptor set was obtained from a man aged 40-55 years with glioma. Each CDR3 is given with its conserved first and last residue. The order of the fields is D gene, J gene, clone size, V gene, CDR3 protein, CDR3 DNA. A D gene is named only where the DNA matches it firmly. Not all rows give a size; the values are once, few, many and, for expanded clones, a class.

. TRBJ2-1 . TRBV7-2 CASSSPPEGGGDSYNEQFF TGTGCCAGCAGCTCCCCGCCCGAGGGAGGGGGGGATAGCTACAATGAGCAGTTCTTC
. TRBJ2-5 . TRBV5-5 CASSLGGARGRETQYF TGTGCCAGCAGCTTGGGCGGGGCAAGGGGACGAGAGACCCAGTACTTC
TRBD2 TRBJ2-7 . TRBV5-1 CASSLPKTPGREGKAYEQYF TGCGCCAGCAGCTTGCCTAAAACCCCCGGAAGGGAGGGCAAGGCCTACGAGCAGTACTTC
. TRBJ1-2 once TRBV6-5 CASTPDSSSPGGYTF TGTGCCAGCACCCCGGACAGTTCGAGCCCAGGGGGCTACACCTTC
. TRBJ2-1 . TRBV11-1 CASSPSLAPQGNEQFF TGTGCCAGCAGCCCCTCCCTAGCCCCCCAAGGGAATGAGCAGTTCTTC
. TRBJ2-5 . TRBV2 CASSVRHDQETQYF TGTGCCAGCAGTGTCCGACACGACCAAGAGACCCAGTACTTC
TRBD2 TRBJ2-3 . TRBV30 CAWSVAGGSTDTQYF TGTGCCTGGAGTGTAGCGGGAGGGAGCACAGATACGCAGTATTTT
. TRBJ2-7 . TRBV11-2 CASREGPYEQYF TGTGCCAGCCGGGAAGGTCCCTACGAGCAGTACTTC
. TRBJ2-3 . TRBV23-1 CAPLGSFGVDTQYF TGCGCCCCCCTCGGCAGTTTCGGAGTAGATACGCAGTATTTT
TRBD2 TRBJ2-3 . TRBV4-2 CASSPRLAGGQYTDTQYF TGTGCCAGCAGCCCCCGACTAGCGGGAGGCCAGTACACAGATACGCAGTATTTT
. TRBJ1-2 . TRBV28 CASSPEGLGYTF TGTGCCAGCAGTCCCGAGGGGCTAGGCTACACCTTC
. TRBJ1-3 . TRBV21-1 CASRRPGNTIYF TGTGCCAGCAGGAGGCCTGGAAACACCATATATTTT
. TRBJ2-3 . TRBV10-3 CASSTGDTDTQYF TGTGCCTCATCAACTGGGGACACAGATACGCAGTATTTT
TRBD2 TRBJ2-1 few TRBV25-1 CASSESSGRSRGEQFF TGTGCCAGCAGTGAGTCTAGCGGGAGGAGTCGGGGTGAGCAGTTCTTC
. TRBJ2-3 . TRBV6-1 CASSDWWTRMGTDTQYF TGTGCCAGCAGTGACTGGTGGACAAGGATGGGCACAGATACGCAGTATTTT
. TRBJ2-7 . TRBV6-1 CASSPEIYEQYF TGTGCCAGCAGCCCAGAGATCTACGAGCAGTACTTC
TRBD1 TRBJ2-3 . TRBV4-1 CASSQEQGARDTQYF TGCGCCAGCAGCCAAGAACAGGGGGCGCGCGACACGCAGTATTTT
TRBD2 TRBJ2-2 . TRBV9 CASSAVAGGTGELFF TGTGCCAGCAGCGCAGTGGCGGGAGGGACCGGGGAGCTGTTTTTT
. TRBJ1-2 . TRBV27 CASSSSGSFDYGYTF TGTGCCAGCAGTTCCAGTGGTTCGTTCGACTATGGCTACACCTTC
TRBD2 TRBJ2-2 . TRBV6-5 CAIRTSGNTGELFF TGTGCCATCCGGACTAGCGGGAACACCGGGGAGCTGTTTTTT
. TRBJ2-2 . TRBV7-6 CASSSRKDTGELFF TGTGCCAGCAGCTCTCGGAAGGACACCGGGGAGCTGTTTTTT
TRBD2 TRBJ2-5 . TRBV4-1 CASSNLAGGQGGWQETQYF TGCGCCAGCAGCAACTTAGCGGGAGGGCAGGGTGGTTGGCAAGAGACCCAGTACTTC
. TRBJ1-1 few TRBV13 CASSTYRGGNTEAFF TGTGCCAGCAGCACGTACAGAGGAGGGAACACTGAAGCTTTCTTT
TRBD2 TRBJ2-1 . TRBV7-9 CASSLGSGSDEQFF TGTGCCAGCAGCTTGGGGAGCGGGAGCGATGAGCAGTTCTTC
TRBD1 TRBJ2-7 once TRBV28 CASLRTGAYEQYF TGTGCCAGCTTACGGACAGGAGCCTACGAGCAGTACTTC
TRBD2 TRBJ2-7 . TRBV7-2 CASSLWGGEQYF TGTGCCAGCAGCTTATGGGGGGGCGAGCAGTACTTC
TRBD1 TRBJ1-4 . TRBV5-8 CASSLKQGAGKLFF TGTGCCAGCAGCTTGAAACAGGGGGCTGGTAAACTGTTTTTT
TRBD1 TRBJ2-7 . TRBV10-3 CATTDRGLYEQYF TGTGCCACGACTGACAGGGGGTTATACGAGCAGTACTTC
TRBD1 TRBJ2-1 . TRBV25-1 CASSAWTGINEQFF TGTGCCAGCAGTGCATGGACAGGGATCAATGAGCAGTTCTTC
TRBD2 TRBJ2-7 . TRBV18 CASSPPVGLAGNEQYF TGTGCCAGCTCACCACCGGTGGGACTAGCGGGGAACGAGCAGTACTTC
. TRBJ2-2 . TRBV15 CATSVEQGTGELFF TGTGCCACCAGCGTAGAACAGGGTACCGGGGAGCTGTTTTTT
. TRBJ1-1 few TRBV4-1 CASSQAVQVPEAFF TGCGCCAGCAGCCAAGCTGTTCAGGTGCCCGAAGCTTTCTTT
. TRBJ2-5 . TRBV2 CASIFLEAEETQYF TGTGCCAGCATTTTCCTAGAGGCAGAAGAGACCCAGTACTTC
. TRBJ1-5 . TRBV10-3 CASSKMGPNTWPQHF TGTGCCAGTTCCAAGATGGGGCCGAACACCTGGCCCCAGCATTTT
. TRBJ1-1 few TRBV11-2 CASSQGLNTEAFF TGTGCCAGCAGCCAGGGGCTGAACACTGAAGCTTTCTTT
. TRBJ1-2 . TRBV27 CASRQDMDYGYTF TGTGCCAGCAGGCAGGATATGGACTATGGCTACACCTTC
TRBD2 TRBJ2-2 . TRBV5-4 CASSISGTSGVELFF TGTGCCAGCAGCATCTCCGGGACTAGCGGGGTGGAGCTGTTTTTT
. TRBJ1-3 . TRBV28 CASTTGSSGNTIYF TGTGCCAGCACGACGGGGAGCTCTGGAAACACCATATATTTT
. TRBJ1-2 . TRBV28 CASSFSGGVVYGYTF TGTGCCAGCAGTTTCTCCGGGGGCGTAGTCTACGGCTACACCTTC
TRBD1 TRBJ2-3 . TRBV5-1 CASSPRDREGTDTQYF TGCGCCAGCAGCCCCCGGGACAGGGAGGGCACAGATACGCAGTATTTT
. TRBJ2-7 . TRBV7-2 CASSRSYEQYF TGTGCCAGCAGCCGCAGCTACGAGCAGTACTTC
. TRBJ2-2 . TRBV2 CASRQNTGELFF TGTGCCAGCAGACAGAACACCGGGGAGCTGTTTTTT
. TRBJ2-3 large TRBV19 CASSISGLNTDTQYF TGTGCCAGTAGTATAAGCGGACTTAACACAGATACGCAGTATTTT
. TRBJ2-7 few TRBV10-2 CASSPAPTGVPYEQYF TGCGCCAGCAGTCCGGCCCCGACAGGCGTACCATACGAGCAGTACTTC
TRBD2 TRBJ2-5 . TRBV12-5 CASAQGLQETQYF TGTGCTAGTGCCCAGGGACTACAAGAGACCCAGTACTTC
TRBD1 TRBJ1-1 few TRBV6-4 CASSDTDRGTEAFF TGTGCCAGCAGTGACACCGACAGGGGCACTGAAGCTTTCTTT
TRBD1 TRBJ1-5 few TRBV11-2 CASSLEGAPNQPQHF TGTGCCAGCAGCTTGGAGGGGGCTCCCAATCAGCCCCAGCATTTT
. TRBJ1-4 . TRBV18 CASSPAGLATNEKLFF TGTGCCAGCTCACCGGCGGGTCTTGCAACTAATGAAAAACTGTTTTTT
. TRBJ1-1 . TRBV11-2 CASSLPRGRTMNTEAFF TGTGCCAGCAGCTTACCCAGGGGCCGAACAATGAACACTGAAGCTTTCTTT
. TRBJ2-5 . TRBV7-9 CASSPRAGDLQETQYF TGTGCCAGCAGCCCCCGAGCGGGTGACCTCCAAGAGACCCAGTACTTC
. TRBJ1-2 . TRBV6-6 CASSYVGASQYGYTF TGTGCCAGCAGTTACGTAGGAGCTTCGCAATATGGCTACACCTTC
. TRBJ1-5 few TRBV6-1 CASSVGRGAQEQPQHF TGTGCCAGCAGTGTCGGCCGGGGTGCCCAGGAACAGCCCCAGCATTTT
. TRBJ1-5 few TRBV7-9 CASSLAGQGQPQHF TGTGCCAGCAGCTTAGCAGGGCAGGGGCAGCCCCAGCATTTT
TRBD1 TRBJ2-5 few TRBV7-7 CASSSRTGGLETQYF TGTGCCAGCAGCTCCCGGACAGGGGGCTTGGAGACCCAGTACTTC
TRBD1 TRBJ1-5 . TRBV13 CASSADREYQPQHF TGTGCCAGCAGTGCCGACAGGGAATATCAGCCCCAGCATTTT
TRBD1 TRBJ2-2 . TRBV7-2 CASSLADRVVPGELFF TGTGCCAGCAGCTTAGCGGACAGGGTTGTCCCCGGGGAGCTGTTTTTT
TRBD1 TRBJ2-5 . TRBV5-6 CASSLRGPGHTQYF TGTGCCAGCAGCTTGAGGGGGCCGGGTCATACCCAGTACTTC